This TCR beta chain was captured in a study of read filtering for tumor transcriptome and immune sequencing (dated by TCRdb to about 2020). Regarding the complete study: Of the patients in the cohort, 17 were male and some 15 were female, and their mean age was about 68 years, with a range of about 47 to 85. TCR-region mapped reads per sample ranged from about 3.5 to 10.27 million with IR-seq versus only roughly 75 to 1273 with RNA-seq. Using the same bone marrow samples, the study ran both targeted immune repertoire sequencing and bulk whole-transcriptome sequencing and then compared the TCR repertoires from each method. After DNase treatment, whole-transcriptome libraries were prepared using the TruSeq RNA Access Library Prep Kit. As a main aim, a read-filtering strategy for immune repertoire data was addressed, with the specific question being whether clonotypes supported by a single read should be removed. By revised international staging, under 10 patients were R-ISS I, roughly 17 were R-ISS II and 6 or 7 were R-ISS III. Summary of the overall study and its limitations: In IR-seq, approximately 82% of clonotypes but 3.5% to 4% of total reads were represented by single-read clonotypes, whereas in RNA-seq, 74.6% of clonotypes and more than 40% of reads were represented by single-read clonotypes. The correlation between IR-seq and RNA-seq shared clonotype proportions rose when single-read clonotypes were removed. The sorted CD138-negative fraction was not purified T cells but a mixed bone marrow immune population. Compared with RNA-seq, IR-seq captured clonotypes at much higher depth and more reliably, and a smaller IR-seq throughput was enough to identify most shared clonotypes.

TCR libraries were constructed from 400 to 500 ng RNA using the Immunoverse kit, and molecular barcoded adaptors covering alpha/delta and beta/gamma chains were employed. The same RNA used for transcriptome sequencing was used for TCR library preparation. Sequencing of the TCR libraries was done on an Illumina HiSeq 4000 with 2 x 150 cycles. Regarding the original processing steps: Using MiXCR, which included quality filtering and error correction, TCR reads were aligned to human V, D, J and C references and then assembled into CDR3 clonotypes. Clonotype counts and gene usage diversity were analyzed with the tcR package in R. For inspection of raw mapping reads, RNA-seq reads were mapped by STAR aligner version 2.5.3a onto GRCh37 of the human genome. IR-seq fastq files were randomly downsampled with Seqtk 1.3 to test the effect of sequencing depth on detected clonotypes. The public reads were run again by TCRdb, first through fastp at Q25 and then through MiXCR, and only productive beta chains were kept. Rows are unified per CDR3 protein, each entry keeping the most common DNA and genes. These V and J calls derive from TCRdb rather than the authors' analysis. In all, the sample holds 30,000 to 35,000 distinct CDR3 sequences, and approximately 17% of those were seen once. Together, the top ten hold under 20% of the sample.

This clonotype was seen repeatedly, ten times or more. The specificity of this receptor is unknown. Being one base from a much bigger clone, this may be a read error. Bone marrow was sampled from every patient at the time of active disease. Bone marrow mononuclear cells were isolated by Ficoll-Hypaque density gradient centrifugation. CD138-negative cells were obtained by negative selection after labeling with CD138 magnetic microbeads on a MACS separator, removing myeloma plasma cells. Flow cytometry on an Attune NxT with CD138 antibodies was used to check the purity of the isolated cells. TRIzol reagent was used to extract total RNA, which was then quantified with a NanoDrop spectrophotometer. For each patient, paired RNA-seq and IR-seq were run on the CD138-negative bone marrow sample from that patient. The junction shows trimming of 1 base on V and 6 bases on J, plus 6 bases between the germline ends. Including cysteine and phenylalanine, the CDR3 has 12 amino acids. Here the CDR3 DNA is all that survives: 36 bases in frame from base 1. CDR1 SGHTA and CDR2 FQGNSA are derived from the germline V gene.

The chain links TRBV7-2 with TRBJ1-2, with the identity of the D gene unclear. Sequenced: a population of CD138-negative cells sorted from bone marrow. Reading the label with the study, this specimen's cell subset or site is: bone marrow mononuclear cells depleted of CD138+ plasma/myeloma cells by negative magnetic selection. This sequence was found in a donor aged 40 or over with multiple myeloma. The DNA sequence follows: TGTGCCAGCAGCTTAGTATGGGATGGCTACACCTTC. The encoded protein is CASSLVWDGYTF. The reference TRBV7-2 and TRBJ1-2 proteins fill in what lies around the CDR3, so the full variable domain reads GAGVSQSPSNKVTEKGKDVELRCDPISGHTALYWYRQSLGQGLEFLIYFQGNSAPDKSGLPSDRFSAERTGGSVSTLTIQRTQQEDSAVYLCASSLVWDGYTFGSGTRLTVV.